Reported below is one T cell receptor beta chain. Its matching antigen is unknown. The CDR3 runs 15 residues. Germline-derived CDR1 and CDR2 are MDHEN and SYDVKM. The ends were cut back, 4 bases at V and 9 bases at J, with 20 bases in the middle. Terminally differentiated effector memory CD45RA+ cells were left out of the naive CD8 fraction, which was CD45RO-negative and positively selected for CCR7. The data were produced by immunoSEQ multiplex PCR, yet TCRdb's version contains in-frame clones alone and is incomplete. Seen here are roughly 650,000 clones, around 96% observed once, and the top ten hold about 0.12%. The source of the sample is a study of shared clonotypes between healthy human individuals. Whole-study results and caveats: It was observed that about 5% of naive CD4 clonotypes were shared across a few donors. In general, naive subsets displayed greater estimated richness than memory subsets did. Non-shared clonotypes were found to have lower generation probabilities than the clonotypes that were shared by all four of the sorted-subset donors. Only a few donors were included, so the genetic and exposure-history diversity represented was limited.

The TCR was taken from a woman aged 25 to 45 in good health. The rearrangement uses TRBV28 and TRBJ2-3; D gene ambiguous. Sequencing input: naive CD8+ T cells sorted from blood. This CDR3 is CASSSFSIEDSTQYF. The CDR3 nucleotides are TGTGCCAGCAGTTCCTTTTCTATCGAAGACTCGACGCAGTATTTT.